These T cell receptor beta chains were read from a single sample in a study of immune evolution from preneoplasia to lung adenocarcinoma. The data were produced by immunoSEQ multiplex PCR, yet TCRdb's version contains in-frame clones alone and is incomplete. Of around 7,200 clones in the sample, approximately 83% were seen once. The sequenced sample consisted of FFPE minimally invasive lung adenocarcinoma tissue. Receptors were obtained from a person aged 70 to 85 with lung adenocarcinoma. The CDR3 runs from the conserved cysteine through the conserved F or W. A D gene is named only where the DNA matches it firmly. Some rows have no size entry. The others give once, few or many, or a class for an expanded clone.

TRBJ2-1 | . | TRBV7-8 | . | CASSERSGTREQFF | TGTGCCAGCAGTGAAAGGTCCGGGACAAGAGAGCAGTTCTTC
TRBJ1-1 | TRBD1 | TRBV7-9 | . | CASSSAGQGHTEAFF | TGTGCCAGCAGCTCTGCGGGACAGGGGCACACTGAAGCTTTCTTT
TRBJ1-4 | TRBD1 | TRBV5-1 | . | CASSIKGAWGEKLFF | TGCGCCAGCAGCATTAAGGGGGCCTGGGGTGAAAAACTGTTTTTT
TRBJ1-1 | TRBD1 | TRBV29-1 | . | CSARQGNTEAFF | TGCAGCGCCCGACAGGGGAACACTGAAGCTTTCTTT
TRBJ1-6 | . | TRBV5-4 | . | CASSPGTSGNSPLHF | TGTGCCAGCAGCCCTGGGACATCGGGAAATTCACCCCTCCACTTT
TRBJ2-1 | . | TRBV19 | . | CASSIYNEQFF | TGTGCCAGTAGTATCTACAATGAGCAGTTCTTC
TRBJ1-3 | . | TRBV4-1 | . | CASSHNPRTSGNTIYF | TGCGCCAGCAGCCACAACCCGAGGACCTCTGGAAACACCATATATTTT
TRBJ2-7 | . | TRBV7-9 | . | CASSGPRSSYEQYF | TGTGCCAGCAGCGGACCTCGGAGCAGCTACGAGCAGTACTTC
TRBJ1-1 | TRBD1 | TRBV4-1 | . | CASSQDFRDRPNTEAFF | TGCGCCAGCAGCCAAGATTTTAGGGACAGGCCTAACACTGAAGCTTTCTTT
TRBJ2-5 | . | TRBV19 | . | CASRDLLVETQYF | TGTGCCAGTAGGGACCTTCTCGTAGAGACCCAGTACTTC
TRBJ1-1 | . | TRBV6-1 | . | CASSDRWGTEAFF | TGTGCCAGCAGTGACAGGTGGGGCACTGAAGCTTTCTTT
TRBJ2-1 | TRBD2 | TRBV9 | . | CASSPSGSTGLAGGGYNEQFF | TGTGCCAGCAGCCCTTCTGGGTCTACGGGACTAGCGGGAGGGGGTTACAATGAGCAGTTCTTC
TRBJ1-4 | . | TRBV6-5 | few | CASSYSGSNEKLFF | TGTGCCAGCAGTTACTCGGGCTCCAATGAAAAACTGTTTTTT
TRBJ1-1 | TRBD1 | TRBV19 | . | CASSQQGAGTEAFF | TGTGCCAGTAGCCAACAGGGGGCGGGAACTGAAGCTTTCTTT
TRBJ1-2 | . | TRBV30 | once | CAWSVRTSGNGYTF | TGTGCCTGGAGTGTGAGGACATCGGGAAATGGCTACACCTTC
TRBJ2-1 | . | TRBV9 | . | CASSPPGSFNEQFF | TGTGCCAGCAGCCCCCCAGGTAGTTTCAATGAGCAGTTCTTC
TRBJ2-1 | TRBD2 | TRBV4-1 | . | CASSPRLALAGNGIEQFF | TGCGCCAGCAGCCCAAGATTGGCTCTAGCGGGAAACGGTATTGAGCAGTTCTTC
TRBJ1-5 | . | TRBV10-3 | . | CAISEEDSYFNQPQHF | TGTGCCATCAGTGAAGAGGACAGTTACTTCAATCAGCCCCAGCATTTT
TRBJ1-1 | . | TRBV18 | . | CASSPVEGYTEAFF | TGTGCCAGCTCACCAGTAGAAGGTTACACTGAAGCTTTCTTT
TRBJ1-5 | TRBD1 | TRBV19 | . | CASNEGQGSNQPQHF | TGTGCCAGTAACGAGGGACAGGGAAGCAATCAGCCCCAGCATTTT
TRBJ1-6 | . | TRBV27 | . | CASSTTGNSPLHF | TGTGCCAGCAGCACGACAGGAAATTCACCCCTCCACTTT
TRBJ2-1 | TRBD2 | TRBV4-1 | few | CASSHTSGRSYNEQFF | TGCGCCAGCAGCCATACTAGCGGGAGGAGTTACAATGAGCAGTTCTTC
TRBJ2-7 | TRBD1 | TRBV29-1 | . | CSVLRQGVRHEQYF | TGCAGCGTGCTCCGACAGGGCGTTCGACACGAGCAGTACTTC
TRBJ2-5 | . | TRBV13 | . | CASSSHQETQYF | TGTGCCAGCAGCTCCCACCAAGAGACCCAGTACTTC
TRBJ1-1 | . | TRBV13 | . | CASSLARGGAGTEAFF | TGTGCCAGCAGCTTAGCCCGGGGGGGCGCGGGGACTGAAGCTTTCTTT
TRBJ1-3 | . | TRBV30 | . | CAWSLWGTGNTIYF | TGTGCCTGGAGTTTGTGGGGGACTGGAAACACCATATATTTT
TRBJ2-2 | . | TRBV7-3 | once | CASSPSLTGELFF | TGTGCCAGCAGTCCCTCTCTAACCGGGGAGCTGTTTTTT
TRBJ2-1 | TRBD1 | TRBV7-6 | . | CASSPGTGFLNEQFF | TGTGCCAGCAGCCCCGGGACAGGCTTTCTCAATGAGCAGTTCTTC
TRBJ1-3 | . | TRBV6-4 | once | CASSDWDPLEGNTIYF | TGTGCCAGCAGTGACTGGGACCCGCTAGAGGGAAACACCATATATTTT
TRBJ2-6 | . | TRBV5-4 | . | CASSSSKGTDGANVLTF | TGTGCCAGCAGCTCGTCAAAGGGAACAGACGGGGCCAACGTCCTGACTTTC
TRBJ2-5 | . | TRBV18 | . | CASSPGAGEETQYF | TGTGCCAGCTCACCAGGAGCAGGGGAGGAGACCCAGTACTTC
TRBJ2-7 | . | TRBV18 | once | CASSPTSPTYEQYF | TGTGCCAGCTCACCAACTTCGCCCACCTACGAGCAGTACTTC
TRBJ1-1 | . | TRBV7-2 | few | CASRPGGVLNTEAFF | TGTGCCAGCAGACCCGGGGGAGTCCTGAACACTGAAGCTTTCTTT
TRBJ2-7 | . | TRBV5-6 | . | CASSRIDSTYEQYF | TGTGCCAGCAGCCGGATCGATTCGACCTACGAGCAGTACTTC
TRBJ2-4 | . | TRBV4-1 | . | CASSQDRLSASNIQYF | TGCGCCAGCAGCCAAGATCGCCTGTCAGCTTCAAACATTCAGTACTTC
TRBJ1-3 | . | TRBV14 | . | CASSQDPSGDTIYF | TGTGCCAGCAGCCAAGATCCCTCCGGAGACACCATATATTTT
TRBJ1-2 | TRBD1 | TRBV19 | . | CASTGDSTNYGYTF | TGTGCCAGTACGGGGGACAGCACTAACTATGGCTACACCTTC
TRBJ2-2 | . | TRBV7-9 | . | CASSLPNTGELFF | TGTGCCAGCAGCTTACCGAACACCGGGGAGCTGTTTTTT
TRBJ2-1 | TRBD2 | TRBV4-1 | . | CASSQDGSGSINEQFF | TGCGCCAGCAGCCAAGATGGTAGCGGGAGCATTAATGAGCAGTTCTTC
TRBJ2-1 | . | TRBV7-3 | . | CASSPIGGRYEQFF | TGTGCCAGCAGCCCAATCGGGGGCAGATATGAGCAGTTCTTC
TRBJ1-2 | . | TRBV6-5 | . | CASTPGPLRSYTF | TGTGCCAGCACCCCGGGCCCCCTGCGAAGCTACACCTTC
TRBJ1-4 | . | TRBV7-9 | . | CASGLSSNEKLFF | TGTGCCAGCGGCTTGAGCTCAAACGAAAAACTGTTTTTT
TRBJ1-1 | . | TRBV20-1 | . | CSARGGIQAFF | TGCAGTGCAAGAGGGGGGATCCAAGCTTTCTTT
TRBJ2-5 | . | TRBV10-2 | . | CASSLLLARRETQYF | TGCGCCAGCAGTTTGCTCCTAGCGCGGAGGGAGACCCAGTACTTC
TRBJ1-1 | TRBD1 | TRBV7-9 | once | CASQIQGRDTEAFF | TGTGCCAGTCAAATACAGGGGAGGGACACTGAAGCTTTCTTT
TRBJ2-7 | . | TRBV7-6 | . | CASSPHGGGGPSYEQYF | TGTGCCAGCAGCCCGCACGGGGGAGGTGGGCCTTCCTACGAGCAGTACTTC
TRBJ2-5 | . | TRBV7-7 | few | CASSPSINRGETQYF | TGTGCCAGCAGCCCATCCATAAACCGCGGGGAGACCCAGTACTTC
TRBJ1-1 | TRBD1 | TRBV5-5 | few | CASSPTAGGQGTLF | TGTGCCAGCAGCCCCACCGCTGGGGGACAGGGGACTCTCTTT
TRBJ2-3 | TRBD2 | TRBV4-2 | . | CASSQVLAENTDTQYF | TGTGCCAGCAGCCAAGTACTAGCGGAAAACACAGATACGCAGTATTTT
TRBJ2-1 | . | TRBV21-1 | once | CASRSNPGLDFNEQFF | TGTGCCAGCAGGTCTAATCCGGGACTAGACTTCAATGAGCAGTTCTTC
TRBJ2-5 | TRBD2 | TRBV5-1 | . | CAGSPSGRAGETQYF | TGCGCCGGTTCCCCTAGCGGGAGGGCCGGGGAGACCCAGTACTTC
TRBJ2-5 | TRBD2 | TRBV2 | . | CASSGAILAGFHETQYF | TGTGCCAGCAGTGGGGCCATCCTAGCGGGGTTCCATGAGACCCAGTACTTC
TRBJ1-3 | TRBD1 | TRBV30 | . | CAWHRGLGNTIYF | TGTGCCTGGCACAGGGGGCTTGGAAACACCATATATTTT
TRBJ1-1 | . | TRBV29-1 | few | CSVGLGASNTEAFF | TGCAGCGTTGGTTTGGGGGCATCTAACACTGAAGCTTTCTTT
TRBJ1-2 | . | TRBV1 | . | CTSSQDCRNYGYTF | TGCACCAGCAGCCAAGATTGCCGTAACTATGGCTACACCTTC
TRBJ1-1 | TRBD1 | TRBV10-2 | few | CASSLSPGGKATEAFF | TGCGCCAGCAGTCTAAGCCCAGGGGGTAAGGCCACTGAAGCTTTCTTT
TRBJ1-4 | . | TRBV21-1 | once | CASSTQGPRGKLFF | TGTGCCAGCAGCACACAGGGGCCAAGGGGAAAACTGTTTTTT